These 26 T cell receptor beta chains share one sample of origin, sequenced in a study of beta chain features in type 1 diabetes. Every isolated RNA sample was fully reverse transcribed, so sequencing captured expressed TCRB transcripts. The assay was immunoSEQ multiplex PCR, and TCRdb's table has in-frame clones only and misses some. The sample holds about 930,000 clones, roughly a sixth seen once. Material for sequencing was naive CD4+ T cells from blood. Receptors originate from a young woman in good health.

This clone was observed a few times. The genes are TRBV10-3 and TRBJ2-2, with D possibly matching TRBD1 (5 bases). The CDR3 consists of 15 residues. V was clipped by 10 bases and J by 1 base, with 16 bases between them. Germline V gives CDR1 ENHRY, CDR2 SYGVKD. CDR3 protein: CATGPRTVNTGELFF. The CDR3 DNA follows: TGTGCCACAGGGCCTCGGACGGTGAACACCGGGGAGCTGTTTTTT.

The gene calls are TRBV27 and TRBJ2-7; D may match TRBD1 or TRBD2 (6 bases each). V lost 7 bases and J 6 bases, leaving 13 bases between the germline ends. CDR3 length equals 12 residues. Germline CDR1 is MNHEY and CDR2 is SMNVEV (reference sequence). The CDR3 bases are TGTGCCAGCAAGGGGGGCGACCTCGAGCAGTACTTC. Protein product: CASKGGDLEQYF.

This clone was seen at least ten times. The V and J genes are TRBV7-9 and TRBJ2-2; D ambiguous. CDR1 SEHNR and CDR2 FQNEAQ come from the germline V gene (reference sequence). V was clipped by 6 bases and J by 7 bases, with 6 bases between them. This CDR3 spans 11 amino acids. CDR3: CASSHVGELFF. DNA for the CDR3: TGTGCCAGCAGTCACGTCGGGGAGCTGTTTTTT.

The J gene is TRBJ2-1, the V gene TRBV6-5, with unresolved D. With 5 bases removed from V and 7 bases from J, the gap between germline ends came to 9 bases. The CDR3 covers 12 residues. In germline, CDR1 is MNHEY, CDR2 SVGAGI. The CDR3 reads CASSLFSNEQFF. The CDR3 DNA follows: TGTGCCAGCAGTCTATTTTCAAATGAGCAGTTCTTC.

The J gene is TRBJ1-1, the V gene TRBV6-5; no clear D. This CDR3 contains 13 residues. Germline CDR1 reads MNHEY; CDR2 reads SVGAGI. The V end was cut by 6 bases, the J end by 0 bases, with 8 bases between. This CDR3 reads CASRVQMNTEAFF. CDR3 DNA: TGTGCCAGCAGGGTTCAGATGAACACTGAAGCTTTCTTT.

This clone was detected only a few times. The J gene is TRBJ2-1, the V gene TRBV5-4, with D hard to call. The CDR3 extends over 12 amino acids. The germline CDR1 and CDR2 sequences are SGHNT and YYREEE (reference sequence). Trimming shortened V by 1 base and J by 5 bases, and 4 bases separated the two germline ends. The CDR3: CASSLFHNEQFF. The CDR3 DNA sequence: TGTGCCAGCAGCTTGTTCCACAATGAGCAGTTCTTC.

The chain has TRBV15 and TRBJ2-5, with a weak D call TRBD2 (6 bases). Trimming shortened V by 6 bases and J by 6 bases, and 20 bases separated the two germline ends. The germline V gene encodes CDR1 LNHNV and CDR2 YYDKDF (reference sequence). The CDR3 consists of 15 residues. The CDR3 nucleotides read TGTGCCACCAGTAATCTCGGAGGGAAGGGGAAGACCCAGTACTTC. Its protein is CATSNLGGKGKTQYF.

The genes are TRBV4-2 and TRBJ2-7; no firm D call. V was cut by 6 bases and J by 6 bases, with 21 bases left in between. CDR3 size: 15 residues. CDR1 is LGHNA, CDR2 YNFKEQ, per germline. CDR3 sequence: CASSSTTFHEAEQYF. The CDR3 DNA follows: TGTGCCAGCAGTTCGACCACCTTTCACGAGGCCGAGCAGTACTTC.

This clone showed up just a few times. This sequence joins TRBV7-2 and TRBJ2-3, with 10 bases matching TRBD1. CDR1 and CDR2 from the germline V gene are SGHTA and FQGNSA. Trimming cost V 0 bases and J 4 bases; bases outside gene matches: 4. This CDR3 has 16 amino acids. CDR3 bases: TGTGCCAGCAGCTTAGCCCGGGACAGGGGTGCAGATACGCAGTATTTT. Its protein product is CASSLARDRGADTQYF.

The chain combines TRBV29-1 with TRBJ2-3; D unresolved. Germline loops: CDR1 SQVTM, CDR2 ANQGSEA. The length of the CDR3 is 11 residues. The V gene lost 7 bases and the J gene lost 2 bases, with 7 bases spanning the gap. The CDR3 DNA is TGCAGCGCCACTCACACAGATACGCAGTATTTT. This gives the protein CSATHTDTQYF.

This clone occurred a few times. V and J are TRBV7-2 and TRBJ1-2; TRBD1 aligns across 7 bases. CDR1 SGHTA and CDR2 FQGNSA come from the germline V gene. Trimming cost V 3 bases and J 2 bases; bases outside gene matches: 6. CDR3 length: 15 residues. CDR3 protein: CASSLRQGTNYGYTF. The CDR3, as DNA: TGTGCCAGCAGCTTGCGACAGGGAACGAACTATGGCTACACCTTC. Variable domain in full (rest from reference TRBV7-2 and TRBJ1-2): GAGVSQSPSNKVTEKGKDVELRCDPISGHTALYWYRQSLGQGLEFLIYFQGNSAPDKSGLPSDRFSAERTGGSVSTLTIQRTQQEDSAVYLCASSLRQGTNYGYTFGSGTRLTVV.

This clone was seen only once. The chain combines TRBV5-1 with TRBJ2-1; possibly TRBD2 for D (5 bases). The CDR3 sequence is 13 residues long. With 0 bases removed from V and 9 bases from J, the gap between germline ends came to 10 bases. CDR1 is SGHRS, CDR2 YFSETQ, per germline. The CDR3 sequence: CASSLGFGGEQFF. In nucleotides, the CDR3 is TGCGCCAGCAGCTTGGGATTCGGAGGTGAGCAGTTCTTC.

The rearrangement uses TRBV9 and TRBJ2-1; 10 positions match TRBD2. CDR1 is SGDLS and CDR2 is YYNGEE in the germline V gene. V was clipped by 0 bases and J by 5 bases; unmatched bases: 8. The CDR3 length is 17 residues. This chain's CDR3 is CASSVEPSGSIHNEQFF. The CDR3 DNA reads TGTGCCAGCAGCGTAGAGCCTAGCGGGAGTATCCACAATGAGCAGTTCTTC. Looking up the rest from reference TRBV9 and TRBJ2-1 gives the full variable domain: DSGVTQTPKHLITATGQRVTLRCSPRSGDLSVYWYQQSLDQGLQFLIQYYNGEERAKGNILERFSAQQFPDLHSELNLSSLELGDSALYFCASSVEPSGSIHNEQFFGPGTRLTVL.

The chain links TRBV28 to TRBJ1-2; D is unclear. Trimming pared 7 bases from V and 8 bases from J, leaving 11 bases between. Per the germline V gene, CDR1 is MDHEN and CDR2 is SYDVKM. This CDR3 has 11 amino acids. The CDR3 nucleotides read TGTGCCAGCAATCCGGGGAGAGGCTACACCTTC. It specifies CASNPGRGYTF.

This clone was counted between two and nine times. One end of the junction is discordant with germline, which a read error may explain. The rearrangement links TRBV10-3 to TRBJ1-3; D call uncertain. The CDR3 is 12 amino acids. Germline values: CDR1 ENHRY, CDR2 SYGVKD. This chain's CDR3 is CATSNAGNTIYF. In nucleotides, the CDR3 is TGTGCCACCAGTAATGCGGGAAACACCATATATTTT.

This clone was recorded once. The chain uses TRBV19 and TRBJ2-5; tentatively, D is TRBD1 or TRBD2 (5 bases each). The germline gives CDR1 LNHDA, CDR2 SQIVND (reference sequence). The V end lost 8 bases, the J end lost 2 bases, and 12 bases lay between the germline ends. The CDR3 runs 13 residues. CDR3: CASWVGGQETQYF. The CDR3 region has the DNA TGTGCCAGTTGGGTTGGGGGACAAGAGACCCAGTACTTC.

This clone was observed a few times. This chain uses TRBV4-3 with TRBJ1-2; TRBD1 is a possible D gene (6 bases). CDR1 LGHNA and CDR2 YSLEER come from the germline V gene. The CDR3 is made up of 16 amino acids. Trimming pared 1 base from V and 5 bases from J, leaving 17 bases between. This CDR3 reads CASSQGIGGAGYGYTF. CDR3 DNA: TGCGCCAGCAGCCAAGGGATCGGGGGGGCCGGATATGGCTACACCTTC.

The chain couples TRBV7-9 to TRBJ1-1; TRBD1 matches at 8 bases. Per germline, CDR1 SEHNR and CDR2 FQNEAQ (reference sequence). Trimming took 6 bases from V and 1 from J; bases not matched to a gene: 7. This CDR3 is 15 amino acids long. The chain's CDR3 is CASSYAGTGNTEAFF. CDR3 nucleotide sequence: TGTGCCAGCAGTTACGCCGGGACAGGGAACACTGAAGCTTTCTTT.

The table lists this clone with a few counts. This chain joins TRBV7-9 and TRBJ2-5, with 9 bases aligning to TRBD1. From germline, CDR1 is SEHNR and CDR2 FQNEAQ (reference sequence). After removal of 4 bases from V and 2 bases from J, the junction contained 8 bases not matched to a gene. The CDR3 extends over 16 amino acids. The CDR3 sequence is CASSSSGTGLQETQYF. Here the CDR3 DNA reads TGTGCCAGCAGCTCCTCCGGGACAGGGTTGCAAGAGACCCAGTACTTC.

This chain joins TRBV6-6 and TRBJ2-7, with 11 bases aligning to TRBD2. The junction had 4 bases not matched to a gene; V was cut back by 1 base and J by 5 bases. The CDR3 is 15 residues long. Germline V gene sequence: CDR1 MNHNY, CDR2 SVGAGI (reference sequence). The CDR3 DNA reads as TGTGCCAGCAGTTACTTTAGCGGGAGGGCCCACGAGCAGTACTTC. It codes for CASSYFSGRAHEQYF.

This clone was seen more than once but under ten times. J is TRBJ2-2 and V is TRBV25-1; D might be TRBD1 (6 bases). The CDR3 has 13 residues. V lost 2 bases, J lost 7 bases, and 8 bases lay in between. Per germline, CDR1 MGHDK and CDR2 SYGVNS. In DNA form, the CDR3 reads TGTGCCAGCAGTGAACGACAGGTCGGGGAGCTGTTTTTT. Protein: CASSERQVGELFF. Full variable domain (rest looked up from reference TRBV25-1 and TRBJ2-2): EADIYQTPRYLVIGTGKKITLECSQTMGHDKMYWYQQDPGMELHLIHYSYGVNSTEKGDLSSESTVSRIRTEHFPLTLESARPSHTSQYLCASSERQVGELFFGEGSRLTVL.

The chain employs TRBV12-5 and TRBJ1-1; D is unresolved. Germline V gives CDR1 LGHNT, CDR2 FRNRAP. There are 13 residues in the CDR3. Trimming cost V 2 bases and J 1 base, with 5 bases left between them. As DNA, the CDR3 is TGTGCTAGTGGTTTGCAGGAGAACACTGAAGCTTTCTTT. Encoded protein: CASGLQENTEAFF. Looking up the rest from reference TRBV12-5 and TRBJ1-1 gives the full variable domain: DARVTQTPRHKVTEMGQEVTMRCQPILGHNTVFWYRQTMMQGLELLAYFRNRAPLDDSGMPKDRFSAEMPDATLATLKIQPSEPRDSAVYFCASGLQENTEAFFGQGTRLTVV.

This clone turned up a few times. J is TRBJ2-7 and V is TRBV10-3, with D possibly matching TRBD2 (6 bases). The CDR3 covers 11 residues. Germline lookup yields CDR1 ENHRY and CDR2 SYGVKD. CDR3 nucleotides: TGTGCTGTTAGCGGTTCCTACGAGCAGTACTTC. Its translation: CAVSGSYEQYF.

The genes are TRBV12-5 and TRBJ1-1, with 8 bases fitting TRBD1. Trimming removed 6 bases from V and 7 bases from J; junction bases left unmatched: 22. CDR1 and CDR2 from the germline V gene are LGHNT and FRNRAP. The CDR3 has 18 amino acids. The CDR3 coding sequence is TGTGCTAGTGGAAAAACCCGGGACAGGCCCTATACGGCCGATGAAGCTTTCTTT. Protein: CASGKTRDRPYTADEAFF.

This clone was counted between two and nine times. Additional DNA sequences in this sample encode the identical CDR3. The chain couples TRBV7-2 to TRBJ2-5; D not certain. The CDR3 is 11 amino acids. Germline values: CDR1 SGHTA, CDR2 FQGNSA. V was cut by 6 bases and J by 5 bases, with 7 bases left in between. CDR3 region: CASRQQETQYF. CDR3 bases: TGTGCCAGCAGACAGCAGGAGACCCAGTACTTC.

The chain is built from TRBV6-6 and TRBJ2-7; D not certain. V dropped 1 base and J dropped 3 bases, with 10 bases sitting between them. This CDR3 contains 14 residues. Germline V CDR1 and CDR2: MNHNY, SVGAGI (reference sequence). The CDR3 loop reads CASSYFVGNYEQYF. The CDR3 DNA follows: TGTGCCAGCAGTTACTTTGTGGGGAACTACGAGCAGTACTTC.